The rows below give T cell receptor beta chains drawn from one sample of a study of T cells in Graves' hyperthyroidism and ophthalmopathy. TCRdb independently ran MiXCR on the multiplex PCR reads; one entry per CDR3 protein. In the table there are roughly 200,000 distinct CDR3 sequences, approximately 16% of which are singletons. Sequencing used blood. All receptors come from a man aged 35 to 55 with Graves' hyperthyroidism. Both conserved end residues are part of each CDR3. A D gene is named only where the DNA matches it firmly. Not every row has a clone size; where given, it reads once, few, many or a size class.

J gene: TRBJ2-1
V gene: TRBV7-2
D gene: -
clone size: -
CDR3 DNA: TGTGCCAGCAGCTTAGATTGGATCGAGGGGGATGAGCAGTTCTTC
CDR3 protein: CASSLDWIEGDEQFF

J gene: TRBJ1-5
V gene: TRBV4-1
D gene: -
clone size: -
CDR3 DNA: TGCGCCAGCAGCCAAGCTCAAGGGGAGGGTCAGCCCCAGCATTTT
CDR3 protein: CASSQAQGEGQPQHF

J gene: TRBJ2-3
V gene: TRBV20-1
D gene: TRBD1
clone size: many
CDR3 DNA: TGCAGTGCGGTCGGGACAGTACGGACAGATACGCAGTATTTT
CDR3 protein: CSAVGTVRTDTQYF

J gene: TRBJ1-5
V gene: TRBV28
D gene: TRBD1
clone size: many
CDR3 DNA: TGTGCCAGCAGACGCGGGACAGGGGGAATGCCCCAGCATTTT
CDR3 protein: CASRRGTGGMPQHF

J gene: TRBJ2-5
V gene: TRBV2
D gene: TRBD1
clone size: few
CDR3 DNA: TGTGCCAGCAGTAAAGGACAGGGGACGTACCAAGAGACCCAGTACTTC
CDR3 protein: CASSKGQGTYQETQYF

J gene: TRBJ2-3
V gene: TRBV5-6
D gene: -
clone size: many
CDR3 DNA: TGTGCCAGCAGTTACTACACAGATACGCAGTATTTT
CDR3 protein: CASSYYTDTQYF

J gene: TRBJ2-5
V gene: TRBV18
D gene: TRBD2
clone size: -
CDR3 DNA: TGTGCCAGCTCACGCAGCGGCGCGGGGGAAGAGACCCAGTACTTC
CDR3 protein: CASSRSGAGEETQYF

J gene: TRBJ2-7
V gene: TRBV12-3/TRBV12-4
D gene: TRBD2
clone size: many
CDR3 DNA: TGTGCCAGCAGCCACAGCGGGGGGAGTGACGAGCAGTACTTC
CDR3 protein: CASSHSGGSDEQYF

J gene: TRBJ2-7
V gene: TRBV30
D gene: -
clone size: few
CDR3 DNA: TGTGCCTGGAGCCCAGGGATCTCCTACGAGCAGTACTTC
CDR3 protein: CAWSPGISYEQYF

J gene: TRBJ2-7
V gene: TRBV20-1
D gene: TRBD2
clone size: -
CDR3 DNA: TGCAGTGCCACAGTTCCAAGAGGGAGGGCCAGTTACGAGCAGTACTTC
CDR3 protein: CSATVPRGRASYEQYF

J gene: TRBJ2-2
V gene: TRBV7-2
D gene: TRBD1
clone size: many
CDR3 DNA: TGTGCCAGCAGCCAGGGGACAGGGACCGGGGAGCTGTTTTTT
CDR3 protein: CASSQGTGTGELFF

J gene: TRBJ2-7
V gene: TRBV7-9
D gene: TRBD1
clone size: many
CDR3 DNA: TGTGCCAGCAGCTTATGGGACAGGGCCATTAACGAGCAGTACTTC
CDR3 protein: CASSLWDRAINEQYF

J gene: TRBJ2-7
V gene: TRBV3-1
D gene: TRBD1
clone size: few
CDR3 DNA: TGTGCCAGCAGCCATGGGACAGGGACTTTCGAGCAGTACTTC
CDR3 protein: CASSHGTGTFEQYF

J gene: TRBJ1-1
V gene: TRBV12-3/TRBV12-4
D gene: TRBD1
clone size: many
CDR3 DNA: TGTGCCAGCAGTTTTAGCCTAGCTAGCAGGGGGTCCGCTGAAGCTTTCTTT
CDR3 protein: CASSFSLASRGSAEAFF

J gene: TRBJ1-2
V gene: TRBV29-1
D gene: -
clone size: many
CDR3 DNA: TGCAGCGTTGTGGGGACGGCTAGCAACTATGGCTACACCTTC
CDR3 protein: CSVVGTASNYGYTF

J gene: TRBJ1-1
V gene: TRBV5-1
D gene: -
clone size: -
CDR3 DNA: TGCGCCAGCAGGCCGGAAGGCACTGAAGCTTTCTTT
CDR3 protein: CASRPEGTEAFF

J gene: TRBJ2-2
V gene: TRBV7-2
D gene: TRBD2
clone size: few
CDR3 DNA: TGTGCCAGCAGCTTAGGGCGGGGGGGACGGACCGGGGAGCTGTTTTTT
CDR3 protein: CASSLGRGGRTGELFF

J gene: TRBJ1-1
V gene: TRBV7-9
D gene: -
clone size: many
CDR3 DNA: TGTGCCAGCAGCTTAGTACGAGACGGTTACGCTTTCTTT
CDR3 protein: CASSLVRDGYAFF

J gene: TRBJ1-1
V gene: TRBV6-1
D gene: TRBD1
clone size: few
CDR3 DNA: TGTGCCAGCAGTTTGCTGACAGGGGCAAATACTGAAGCTTTCTTT
CDR3 protein: CASSLLTGANTEAFF

J gene: TRBJ2-3
V gene: TRBV7-2
D gene: -
clone size: -
CDR3 DNA: TGTGCCAGCCGGGGGCCCAGCACAGATACGCAGTATTTT
CDR3 protein: CASRGPSTDTQYF

J gene: TRBJ1-1
V gene: TRBV3-1
D gene: TRBD1
clone size: many
CDR3 DNA: TGTGCCAGCAGCCAAGAAAGACAGGGGTACACTGAAGCTTTCTTT
CDR3 protein: CASSQERQGYTEAFF

J gene: TRBJ1-1
V gene: TRBV20-1
D gene: -
clone size: few
CDR3 DNA: TGCAGTGCTAGGGACCCGCGGAGGGCTTTCTTT
CDR3 protein: CSARDPRRAFF